The 20 T cell receptor beta chains given below trace back to one sample, sequenced in a study of blood T cell repertoires in COVID-19. Clones were read by immunoSEQ multiplex PCR, and TCRdb kept only the in-frame ones, dropping some. Of more than 100,000 clones in the sample, 75% to 90% were seen once. The specimen sequenced was peripheral blood. All receptors derive from a middle-aged man with acute or convalescent COVID-19.

The genes are TRBV30 and TRBJ2-2, with TRBD1 matching 10 bases. The CDR3 spans 15 residues. Germline V gene sequence: CDR1 GTSNPN, CDR2 SVGIG (reference sequence). V lost 5 bases to trimming and J lost 8 bases; unmatched junction nucleotides: 11. CDR3 sequence (DNA): TGTGCCTGGGACAGGGGGCTATTCAGTATTGGGGAGCTGTTTTTT. Encoded protein: CAWDRGLFSIGELFF.

The chain links TRBV2 to TRBJ1-2; D gene unclear. V was cut by 7 bases and J by 8 bases, with 17 bases left in between. The CDR3 spans 13 residues. Germline V gene sequence: CDR1 SNHLY, CDR2 FYNNEI. CDR3 loop: CASTVLGSKGYTF. CDR3 in DNA: TGTGCCAGCACCGTCCTCGGGTCAAAGGGCTACACCTTC. Full variable domain (missing parts from reference TRBV2 and TRBJ1-2): EPEVTQTPSHQVTQMGQEVILRCVPISNHLYFYWYRQILGQKVEFLVSFYNNEISEKSEIFDDQFSVERPDGSNFTLKIRSTKLEDSAMYFCASTVLGSKGYTFGSGTRLTVV.

The chain links TRBV5-1 to TRBJ2-3, with 9 bases aligning to TRBD2. There are 17 residues in the CDR3. Germline loops: CDR1 SGHRS, CDR2 YFSETQ. The V and J ends lost 3 bases and 4 bases, in that order; junction bases with no gene match: 12. Here the CDR3 DNA reads TGCGCCAGCAGCTCACACCGACTAGCGGTGGGGCCAGATACGCAGTATTTT. Residues: CASSSHRLAVGPDTQYF.

The chain recombines TRBV11-3 with TRBJ2-1; TRBD1 matches at 8 bases. Germline V gives CDR1 SGHNT, CDR2 YENEEA. The CDR3 consists of 15 residues. V shed 4 bases, J shed 1 base, and the junction held 3 bases outside the gene matches. The CDR3 region is CASSSRTGSYNEQFF. The CDR3, as DNA: TGTGCCAGCAGCTCACGGACAGGGTCCTACAATGAGCAGTTCTTC. The full variable domain, in which reference TRBV11-3 and TRBJ2-1 provide the parts outside the CDR3, is EAGVVQSPRYKIIEKKQPVAFWCNPISGHNTLYWYLQNLGQGPELLIRYENEEAVDDSQLPKDRFSAERLKGVDSTLKIQPAELGDSAVYLCASSSRTGSYNEQFFGPGTRLTVL.

This chain's CDR3 is CASSQNTGPYNEQFF. CDR3 DNA sequence: TGCGCCAGCAGCCAGAATACTGGGCCCTACAATGAGCAGTTCTTC. V is TRBV4-1 and J is TRBJ2-1; D gene ambiguous. V was pared by 3 bases and J by 2 bases, with 11 bases between. Germline CDR1 MGHRA, CDR2 YSYEKL. This CDR3 is 15 amino acids long.

The genes are TRBV11-3 and TRBJ2-1, with D possibly TRBD1 on 5 matching bases. Trimming cost V 2 bases and J 8 bases, with 7 bases left between them. The CDR3 has 12 amino acids. The germline V gene has CDR1 SGHNT and CDR2 YENEEA. CDR3 sequence reads: CASSLLGDEQFF. The CDR3 bases are TGTGCCAGCAGCTTACTAGGGGATGAGCAGTTCTTC.

The chain recombines TRBV5-5 with TRBJ2-1, with D perhaps matching TRBD1 (7 bases). V was trimmed by 0 bases and J by 7 bases, leaving 11 bases between them. The CDR3 runs 14 residues. CDR1 and CDR2 (germline): SGHKS, YYEKEE (reference sequence). The CDR3 protein is CASSLAQGRNEQFF. Written as DNA, the CDR3 is TGTGCCAGCAGCTTGGCACAGGGGAGGAATGAGCAGTTCTTC.

The genes are TRBV5-5 and TRBJ2-3; D is perhaps TRBD1 (5 bases). The CDR3 has 15 residues. Trimming removed 0 bases at V and 2 bases at J, with 10 bases between. CDR1 and CDR2 from the germline V gene are SGHKS and YYEKEE (reference sequence). CDR3: CASSLVGRLTDTQYF. DNA for the CDR3: TGTGCCAGCAGCTTGGTGGGGCGGCTCACAGATACGCAGTATTTT.

The chain joins TRBV4-2 to TRBJ1-2, with D unclear. Germline V gene data show CDR1 as LGHNA and CDR2 as YNFKEQ. V was shortened by 4 bases and J by 4 bases, with 10 bases between the two germline ends. The CDR3 is 13 residues long. Here the CDR3 reads CASSRGSGYGYTF. CDR3 bases: TGTGCCAGCAGCCGAGGTTCTGGCTATGGCTACACCTTC.

The chain recombines TRBV19 with TRBJ1-2, with a tentative D call TRBD1 (6 bases). Trimming left V 6 bases short and J 4 bases short, with 15 bases between. The CDR3 covers 14 residues. The V gene's germline CDR1 is LNHDA and CDR2 SQIVND (reference sequence). CDR3 sequence (DNA): TGTGCCAGTAGCTCGGACAGCTCTTCCTATGGCTACACCTTC. Translated, it gives CASSSDSSSYGYTF.

This chain connects TRBV3-1 (or the pseudogene TRBV3-2) to TRBJ1-2; 8 bases align to TRBD1. The CDR3 spans 12 residues. CDR1 and CDR2 (germline): LGHDT, YNNKEL (reference sequence). V lost 4 bases, J lost 7 bases, and 2 bases stayed unmatched. CDR3 nucleotide sequence: TGTGCCAGCAGCCGGACAGGGACTGGCTACACCTTC. It is translated as CASSRTGTGYTF.

The chain has TRBV14 and TRBJ1-1; D gene uncertain. Trimming pared 0 bases from V and 8 bases from J, leaving 4 bases between. This CDR3 is 11 amino acids long. CDR1 SGHDN and CDR2 FVKESK come from the germline V gene. As DNA, the CDR3 is TGTGCCAGCAGCCAAGATCTGGAAGCTTTCTTT. Its translation: CASSQDLEAFF.

The V call is TRBV5-1, the J call TRBJ2-1, with 9 bases fitting TRBD2. In germline, CDR1 is SGHRS, CDR2 YFSETQ. J was trimmed by 9 bases and V by 0 bases; bases with no gene match: 4. CDR3 size: 14 residues. This CDR3 is CASSLVAGEIEQFF. CDR3 nucleotides: TGCGCCAGCAGCTTGGTAGCGGGAGAGATTGAGCAGTTCTTC. Filled out from reference TRBV5-1 and TRBJ2-1, the complete variable domain reads KAGVTQTPRYLIKTRGQQVTLSCSPISGHRSVSWYQQTPGQGLQFLFEYFSETQRNKGNFPGRFSGRQFSNSRSEMNVSTLELGDSALYLCASSLVAGEIEQFFGPGTRLTVL.

This chain uses TRBV19 with TRBJ2-2; perhaps TRBD2 as D (6 bases). The ends were cut back, 6 bases at V and 6 bases at J, with 8 bases in the middle. Germline CDR1 LNHDA, CDR2 SQIVND (reference sequence). The CDR3 runs 12 residues. CDR3 sequence: CASRGTAGELFF. CDR3 nucleotide sequence: TGTGCCAGTAGAGGGACTGCCGGGGAGCTGTTTTTT.

The CDR3 region is CATKGERMNTEAFF. The CDR3 bases are TGTGCCACCAAGGGAGAACGGATGAACACTGAAGCTTTCTTT. This chain joins TRBV2 and TRBJ1-1; D gene ambiguous. The CDR3 consists of 14 residues. The germline V gene encodes CDR1 SNHLY and CDR2 FYNNEI. Trimming pared 10 bases from V and 0 bases from J, leaving 15 bases between.

This clone was counted once. The chain is built from TRBV30 and TRBJ1-1, with TRBD1 as a possible D gene (6 bases). Trimming stripped 5 bases from V and 4 bases from J, with 11 bases between. CDR3 length: 12 amino acids. The germline CDR1 and CDR2 sequences are GTSNPN and SVGIG (reference sequence). For the CDR3, the DNA is TGTGCCTGGCGGACAGCAGGCACTGAAGCTTTCTTT. Protein sequence: CAWRTAGTEAFF. Based on the CDR3 plus reference TRBV30 and TRBJ1-1, the full variable domain is SQTIHQWPATLVQPVGSPLSLECTVEGTSNPNLYWYRQAAGRGLQLLFYSVGIGQISSEVPQNLSASRPQDRQFILSSKKLLLSDSGFYLCAWRTAGTEAFFGQGTRLTVV.

CDR3 sequence: CASSAYKTSGRTGELFF. CDR3 coding DNA: TGTGCCAGCAGCGCCTACAAGACTAGCGGGAGAACCGGGGAGCTGTTTTTT. The chain combines TRBV9 with TRBJ2-2; TRBD2 aligns across 12 bases. The CDR3 consists of 17 residues. The V gene's germline CDR1 is SGDLS and CDR2 YYNGEE. V gave up 3 bases and J gave up 5 bases; unmatched junction bases: 8.

V and J are TRBV11-2 and TRBJ1-5, with TRBD1 identical over 9 bases. CDR1 is SGHAT and CDR2 is FQNNGV in the germline V gene. The CDR3 loop spans 14 amino acids. V trimming: 8 bases; J trimming: 2 bases; junction bases outside the gene matches: 4. The CDR3 sequence is CASAQGAGNQPQHF. In DNA form, the CDR3 reads TGTGCCAGCGCACAGGGGGCTGGCAATCAGCCCCAGCATTTT.

V and J are TRBV14 and TRBJ1-4; 7 bases match TRBD1. Germline trimming cut 0 bases from V and 6 bases from J; bases unmatched to any gene: 7. CDR1 is SGHDN, CDR2 FVKESK, per germline. This CDR3 has 16 amino acids. CDR3 nucleotides: TGTGCCAGCAGCCAAGAGTGGACAGGTCTTTATGAAAAACTGTTTTTT. Encoded protein: CASSQEWTGLYEKLFF.

This sequence joins TRBV3-1 (or the pseudogene TRBV3-2) and TRBJ2-1; TRBD2 matches at 11 bases. Germline V lookup: CDR1 LGHDT, CDR2 YNNKEL (reference sequence). The CDR3 totals 15 residues. Trimming removed 4 bases from V and 2 bases from J; junction bases left unmatched: 1. The DNA of the CDR3 is TGTGCCAGCAGCCGGACTAGCGGGCCCTACAATGAGCAGTTCTTC. This gives the protein CASSRTSGPYNEQFF.